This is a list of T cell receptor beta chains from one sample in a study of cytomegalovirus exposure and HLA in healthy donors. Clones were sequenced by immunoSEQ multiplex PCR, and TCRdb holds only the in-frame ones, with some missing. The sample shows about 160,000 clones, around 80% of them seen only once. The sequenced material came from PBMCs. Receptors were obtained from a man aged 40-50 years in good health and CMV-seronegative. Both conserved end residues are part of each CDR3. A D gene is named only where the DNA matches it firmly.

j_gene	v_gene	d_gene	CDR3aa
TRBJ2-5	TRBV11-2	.	CASSASLGQETQYF
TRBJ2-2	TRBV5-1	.	CASSSQADKGELFF
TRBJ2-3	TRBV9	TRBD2	CASSIAGSTDTQYF
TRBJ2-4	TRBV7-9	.	CSSSLALPSQNIQYF
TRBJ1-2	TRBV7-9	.	CASSLAQDQTTNYGYTF
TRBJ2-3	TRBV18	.	CASSGLGFLLADTQYF
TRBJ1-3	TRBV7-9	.	CASFRAGGPGNTIYF
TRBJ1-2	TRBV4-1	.	CASSVAGSYGYTF
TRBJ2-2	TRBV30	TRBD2	CAWSVSGNWGANTGELFF
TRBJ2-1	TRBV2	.	CASSESHEQFF
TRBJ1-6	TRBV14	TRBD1	CASSQVTGAAPLHF
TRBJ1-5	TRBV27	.	CASSPSVYSNQPQHF
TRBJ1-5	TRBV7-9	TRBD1	CASSGPDRGRDNQPQHF
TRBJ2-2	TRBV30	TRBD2	CAWSHGLAGGELFF